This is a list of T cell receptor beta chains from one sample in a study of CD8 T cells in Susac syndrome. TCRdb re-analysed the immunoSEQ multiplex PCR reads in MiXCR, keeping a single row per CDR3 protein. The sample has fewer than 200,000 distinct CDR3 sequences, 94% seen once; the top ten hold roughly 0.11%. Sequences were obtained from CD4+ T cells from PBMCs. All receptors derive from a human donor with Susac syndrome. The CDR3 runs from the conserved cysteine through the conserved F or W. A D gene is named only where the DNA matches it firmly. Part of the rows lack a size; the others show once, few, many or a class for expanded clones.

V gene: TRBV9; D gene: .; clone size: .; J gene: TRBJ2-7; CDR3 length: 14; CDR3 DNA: TGTGCCAGCAGCCCAGGTGGACGGTCCTACGAGCAGTACTTC; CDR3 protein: CASSPGGRSYEQYF
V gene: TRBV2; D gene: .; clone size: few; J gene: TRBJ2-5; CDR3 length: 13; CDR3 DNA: TGTGCCAGCTCACGGGACACCCAAGAGACCCAGTACTTC; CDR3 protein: CASSRDTQETQYF
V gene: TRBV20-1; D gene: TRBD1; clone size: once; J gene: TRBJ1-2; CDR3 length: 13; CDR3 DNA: TGCAGTGCTGGAATGACAGGGACCTATGGCTACACCTTC; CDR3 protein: CSAGMTGTYGYTF
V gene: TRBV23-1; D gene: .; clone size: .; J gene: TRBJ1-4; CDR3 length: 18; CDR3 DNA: TGCGCCAGCACCTTAAACTCGGAACCTCGGGTGATTCGAGAAAAACTGTTTTTT; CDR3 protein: CASTLNSEPRVIREKLFF
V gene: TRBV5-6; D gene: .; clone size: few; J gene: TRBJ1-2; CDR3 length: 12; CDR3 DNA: TGTGCCAGCAGCTTGGAGGCAGAGGGCTACACCTTC; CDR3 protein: CASSLEAEGYTF
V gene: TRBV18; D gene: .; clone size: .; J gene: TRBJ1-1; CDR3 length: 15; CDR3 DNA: TGTGCCAGCTCACCACGGGAAGGAAAGAACACTGAAGCTTTCTTT; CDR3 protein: CASSPREGKNTEAFF
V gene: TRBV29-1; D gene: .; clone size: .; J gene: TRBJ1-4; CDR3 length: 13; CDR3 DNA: TGCAGCGTTTCCGGGACCGGGGGTGAAAAACTGTTTTTT; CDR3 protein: CSVSGTGGEKLFF
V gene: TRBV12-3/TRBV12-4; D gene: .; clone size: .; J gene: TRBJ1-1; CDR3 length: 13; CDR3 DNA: TGTGCCAGCATTAGACAGATGAACACTGAAGCTTTCTTT; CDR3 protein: CASIRQMNTEAFF
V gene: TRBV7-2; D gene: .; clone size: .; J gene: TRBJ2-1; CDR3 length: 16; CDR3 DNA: TGTGCCAGCAGCCCCAACCGGGGCAGCTCCTACAATGAGCAGTTCTTC; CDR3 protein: CASSPNRGSSYNEQFF
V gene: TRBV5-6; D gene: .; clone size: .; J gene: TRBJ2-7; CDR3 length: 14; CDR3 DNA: TGTGCCAGCAGCTTGGGCGGACTTGAGACCGAGCAGTACTTC; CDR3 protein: CASSLGGLETEQYF
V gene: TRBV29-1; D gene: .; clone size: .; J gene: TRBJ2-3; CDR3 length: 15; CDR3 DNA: TGCAGCGTCGATGGAGGGCAGGGAAGCACAGATACGCAGTATTTT; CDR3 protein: CSVDGGQGSTDTQYF
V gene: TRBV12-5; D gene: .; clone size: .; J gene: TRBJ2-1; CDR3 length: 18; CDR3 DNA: TGTGCTAGTGGTTTGGATTCGGGGGTCGGAAGCTCCTACAATGAGCAGTTCTTC; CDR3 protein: CASGLDSGVGSSYNEQFF
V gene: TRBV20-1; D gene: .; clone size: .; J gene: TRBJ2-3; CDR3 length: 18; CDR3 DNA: TGCAGTGCTAGAGATCGGGGACGACGATCCACTAGCACAGATACGCAGTATTTT; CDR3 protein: CSARDRGRRSTSTDTQYF
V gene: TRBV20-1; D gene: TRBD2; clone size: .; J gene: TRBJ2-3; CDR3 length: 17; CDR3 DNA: TGCAGTGCTAGAGATCCCTTAGCGGGGGCCTCCCCAGATACGCAGTATTTT; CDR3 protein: CSARDPLAGASPDTQYF
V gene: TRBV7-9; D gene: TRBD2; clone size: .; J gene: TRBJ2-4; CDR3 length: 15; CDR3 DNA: TGTGCCAGCAGCTCCTTCCGGGGGGGGAAAAACATTCAGTACTTC; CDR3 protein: CASSSFRGGKNIQYF
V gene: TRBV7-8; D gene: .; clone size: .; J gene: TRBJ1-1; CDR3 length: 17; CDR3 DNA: TGTGCCAGCAGCTTATCCGGGAGCGTCGGGATGAACACTGAAGCTTTCTTT; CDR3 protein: CASSLSGSVGMNTEAFF
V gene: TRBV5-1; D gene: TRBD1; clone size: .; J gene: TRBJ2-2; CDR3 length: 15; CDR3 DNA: TGCGCCAGCCAAATCACGGGACAGGGCACCGGGGAGCTGTTTTTT; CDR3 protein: CASQITGQGTGELFF
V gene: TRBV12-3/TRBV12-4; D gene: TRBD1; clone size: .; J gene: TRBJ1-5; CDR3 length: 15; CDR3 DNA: TGTGCCAGCAGTCACGGACAGGGTTGGAATCAGCCCCAGCATTTT; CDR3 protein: CASSHGQGWNQPQHF
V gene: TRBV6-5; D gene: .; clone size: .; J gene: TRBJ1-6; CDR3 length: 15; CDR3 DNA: TGTGCCAGCAGTTACCAACCCGGAGGTAATTCACCCCTCCACTTT; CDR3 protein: CASSYQPGGNSPLHF
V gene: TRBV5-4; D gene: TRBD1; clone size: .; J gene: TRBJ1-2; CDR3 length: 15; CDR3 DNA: TGTGCCAGCAGCCCATCCGGACAGGGAGGCTATGGCTACACCTTC; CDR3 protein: CASSPSGQGGYGYTF